This TCR beta chain emerged from a study of T cells in Graves' hyperthyroidism and ophthalmopathy. This CDR3 contains 14 residues. CDR1 and CDR2 from the germline V gene are SQVTM and ANQGSEA. Between the trimmed V and J ends, which lost 1 base and 4 bases, there was a span of 14 bases. Ten or more counts support this clonotype. Researchers took RNA transcripts and amplified the TCR beta CDR3 regions from them. The primer set for the first-round RT-PCR of the TCR CDR3 was HTBI. TCRdb re-called the multiplex PCR reads with MiXCR, one entry per CDR3 protein. Of about 640,000 distinct CDR3 sequences in the sample, roughly 15% were seen once.

The TCR originated in a woman between 50 and 59 years old with Graves' ophthalmopathy. Sequences were obtained from blood. The chain links TRBV29-1 to TRBJ2-7; a weak D match, TRBD1 (6 bases). In DNA form, the CDR3 reads TGCAGCGTTGAAGTTACCGCAGGGGTTTACGAGCAGTACTTC. This codes for CSVEVTAGVYEQYF.